Here is one T cell receptor beta chain with its context. This sample was taken from a study of blood T cell repertoires in COVID-19. As handled by the study authors: Counts of nucleated cells, estimated from reference gene primer amplification, were obtained. TCRdb keeps only in-frame clones here, not all; method: immunoSEQ multiplex PCR. V and J calls and clone size are given by that table; D and trimming were obtained from the DNA. The profile shows over 100,000 clones, more than 85% of them singletons. Followed longitudinally, the Seattle patients had been enrolled during active infection. The clonotype comes from a man between 60 and 75 years old with COVID-19, enrolled during active disease. The sample comprised peripheral blood.

CDR3 sequence (DNA): TGTGCCACCAGCATCAGCCGGACAGGACGCTACGAGCAGTACTTC. Translated: CATSISRTGRYEQYF. The chain uses TRBV15 and TRBJ2-7; 7 bases match TRBD1. This CDR3 contains 15 residues. After removal of 4 bases from V and 3 bases from J, the junction contained 9 bases not matched to a gene. The germline gives CDR1 LNHNV, CDR2 YYDKDF (reference sequence).